The T cell receptor beta chain described here comes from a study of blood T cell repertoires in COVID-19. Study overall: Sources were T cells, B-cell-depleted T cells, or PBMCs; the material itself was cDNA or gDNA.

In the original processing: Researchers report that nucleated cell counts were estimated from reference gene primer amplification. TCRdb keeps only in-frame clones here, not all; method: immunoSEQ multiplex PCR. The DNA gave D and trimming, while V, J and clone size come from that table. Counted here are 200,000 to 300,000 clones, roughly 86% occurring once; the ten biggest clones make up approximately 3%. The specimen was peripheral blood. This clonotype was obtained from a woman aged 25 to 39 who had recovered from COVID-19.

CDR3 loop: CAISLGLNYGYTF. CDR3 coding DNA: TGTGCCATCAGTCTGGGACTGAACTATGGCTACACCTTC. The rearrangement links TRBV10-3 to TRBJ1-2, with D maybe TRBD1 (5 bases). Trimming took 5 bases from V and 2 from J, leaving 9 bases between them. Germline-derived CDR1 and CDR2 are ENHRY and SYGVKD. The CDR3 runs to 13 residues.